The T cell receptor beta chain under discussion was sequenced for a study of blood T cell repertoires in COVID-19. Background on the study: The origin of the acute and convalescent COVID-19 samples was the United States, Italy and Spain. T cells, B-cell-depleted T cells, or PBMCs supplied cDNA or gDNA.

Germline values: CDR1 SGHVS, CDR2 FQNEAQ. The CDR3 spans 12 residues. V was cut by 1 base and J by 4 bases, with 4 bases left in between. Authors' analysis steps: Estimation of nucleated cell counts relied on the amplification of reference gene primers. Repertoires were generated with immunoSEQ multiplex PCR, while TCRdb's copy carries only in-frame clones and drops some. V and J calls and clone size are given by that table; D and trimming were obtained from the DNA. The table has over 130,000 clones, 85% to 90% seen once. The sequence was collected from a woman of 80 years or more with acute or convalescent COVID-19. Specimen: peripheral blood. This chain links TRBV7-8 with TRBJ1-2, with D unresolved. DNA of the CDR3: TGTGCCAGCAGCTTAGGCGGCTATGGCTACACCTTC. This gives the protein CASSLGGYGYTF.